This TCR beta chain was retrieved from a study of shared clonotypes between healthy human individuals. Study overall: Each donor's CD4 naive and CD4 memory cells filled three plates apiece, CD8 naive two, and CD8 memory one. Study results and limitations: Sharing across four donors was highest in naive CD4 (around 5%) and lowest in memory CD8 (about 0.4%). Estimated richness was generally greater in naive than memory subsets.

This clone was detected a few times. Its specificity is unknown. Authors' data handling: As immunoSEQ supplied junction-only sequences (without quality scores), filtering differed. The method was immunoSEQ multiplex PCR; TCRdb's version includes in-frame clones alone and lacks a portion of them. The DNA was the basis for D and trimming; V, J and clone size are from that table. Of about 2.3 million clones listed, roughly 92% are singletons. V shed 11 bases and J 5 bases; nucleotides not matched to a gene: 5. The CDR3 length is 12 residues. Germline CDR1 and CDR2: ENHRY and SYGVKD. The chain uses TRBV10-3 and TRBJ1-5, with 8 bases matching TRBD1. This receptor was taken from a man aged 18-30 years in good health. Some clones in this sample may be carry-over from other donors' samples. Sequencing was performed on naive CD4+ T cells from PBMCs. The subset: CD45RA+ positively selected. The CDR3 protein is CAAGTGDQPQHF. The CDR3, as DNA: TGTGCCGCCGGGACAGGCGATCAGCCCCAGCATTTT.